A selection of T cell receptor beta chains follows, all from one sample in a study of cytomegalovirus exposure and HLA in healthy donors. Only in-frame clones appear in the TCRdb table, and some are missing; sequencing was by immunoSEQ multiplex PCR. The sample has 110,000 or so clones, about nine tenths seen once. Input material: PBMCs. These receptor sequences come from a man in his late teens or twenties in good health and CMV-seronegative. Both conserved end residues are part of each CDR3. A D gene is named only where the DNA matches it firmly. The size field is filled for only some rows; it gives once, few, many or a size class.

V	size	J	D	CDR3	DNA
TRBV28	.	TRBJ2-4	.	CASTRKGPNIQYF	TGTGCCAGTACAAGGAAGGGGCCCAACATTCAGTACTTC
TRBV4-3	few	TRBJ1-2	TRBD1	CASSQEGPTGTYYGYTF	TGCGCCAGCAGCCAAGAAGGACCGACAGGGACCTACTATGGCTACACCTTC
TRBV5-4	.	TRBJ2-2	.	CASSLGQVYGGELFF	TGTGCCAGCAGCCTGGGTCAGGTATACGGCGGGGAGCTGTTTTTT
TRBV28	.	TRBJ2-5	TRBD2	CASSWGTSGRRETQYF	TGTGCCAGCAGCTGGGGGACTAGCGGGAGGAGGGAGACCCAGTACTTC
TRBV6-5	.	TRBJ2-2	.	CASSYLGAPGELFF	TGTGCCAGCAGTTACTTAGGGGCTCCCGGGGAGCTGTTTTTT
TRBV28	.	TRBJ2-7	.	CASSFDFRGHGYGQYF	TGTGCCAGCAGTTTTGATTTCAGAGGACACGGCTATGGGCAGTACTTC
TRBV5-1	.	TRBJ1-2	TRBD1	CASSPQPGQGRGYTF	TGCGCCAGCAGCCCCCAACCGGGACAGGGACGTGGCTACACCTTC
TRBV4-3	once	TRBJ1-6	.	CASSQAARDSPLHF	TGCGCCAGCAGCCAAGCTGCCCGGGATTCACCCCTCCACTTT
TRBV4-1	.	TRBJ2-1	.	CASSQLREEVEQFF	TGCGCCAGCAGCCAACTCAGGGAAGAGGTTGAGCAGTTCTTC
TRBV5-1	.	TRBJ2-2	TRBD2	CASSPGLAGGSGWELFF	TGCGCCAGCAGCCCGGGACTAGCGGGAGGGTCTGGCTGGGAGCTGTTTTTT
TRBV25-1	.	TRBJ1-5	.	CASSQGSQPQHF	TGTGCCAGCAGTCAGGGTAGCCAGCCCCAGCATTTT
TRBV15	.	TRBJ2-2	TRBD2	CATSSGPGLADTGELFF	TGTGCCACCAGCAGTGGCCCGGGACTAGCGGACACCGGGGAGCTGTTTTTT
TRBV2	.	TRBJ2-1	TRBD2	CASSTGTRSYNEQFF	TGTGCCAGCAGCACCGGGACTAGGTCTTACAATGAGCAGTTCTTC
TRBV19	.	TRBJ2-7	.	CASSSSAVFYEQYF	TGTGCCAGTAGCTCGTCGGCGGTGTTCTACGAGCAGTACTTC
TRBV2	.	TRBJ1-1	.	CASSDKGPPEAFF	TGTGCCAGCAGTGATAAGGGGCCACCGGAAGCTTTCTTT